The TCR beta chain described here comes from a study of cytomegalovirus exposure and HLA in healthy donors (TCRdb year 2017). In terms of the full investigation: An earlier analysis of a few hundred of the donors reported approximately 260 Gb of sequence data and around 120 million unique TCR beta sequences obtained from around 180 million T cells. Of the roughly 410 genotyped donors, 81% were placed in the genetic ancestry cluster associated with self-reported Caucasian donors. About 300 gigabases of sequencing data and around 85 million unique TCR sequences made up an early release that covered fewer than 650 HLA-typed donors. The study profiled the T cell repertoires of 550 to 700 subjects by immunosequencing and related them to cytomegalovirus serostatus. A later genetic analysis took genome-wide SNP genotypes for about 55% of the roughly 670 donors and used that subset as a discovery cohort. A few DR-DQ haplotypes were handled as single units for association and clustering because linkage in the cohort was strong. Alongside the repertoire data, information on donor age, sex, ethnicity and CMV serostatus was compiled. To predict cytomegalovirus infection status, the study brought together high-throughput TCR immunosequencing, statistical association of individual TCRs with disease status, and machine learning. All discovery cohort repertoires had been generated using a single sequencing platform. Both class I and class II loci were covered by HLA typing, at four-digit resolution. Rather than using new phenotypic data, the later analysis identified candidate immune exposures from TCR beta sequences and from how often those sequences occurred across donors. The study aimed to test whether cataloging public T cell receptors could reveal signatures of past pathogen exposure. In an earlier analysis of a few hundred of the donors, high-throughput TCR beta sequencing was used to judge whether each TCR beta V gene segment behaved as functional or pseudogenic. Among 300 to 500 genotyped donors of the cohort, an average of roughly 230,000 unique TCR beta nucleotide sequences was sequenced per donor, of which about 19% were non-productive. The number of typed donors differed by locus: about 620-640 for A, B, C, DRB1 and DQB1; approximately 530 for DQA1; approximately 610 for DPA1; and about 450 for DPB1. Along with the approximately 650-subject first cohort, a separate validation cohort of around 120 different subjects was used. In a later analysis, previously published TCR beta repertoires from 666 donors were re-analyzed and high-resolution HLA genotyping was added so that TCR occurrence patterns could be studied. Study-level results and caveats: A later analysis associated approximately 17,000 TCR beta sequences with specific HLA alleles at a false discovery rate of 0.05. According to a later analysis, most CMV-associated TCR beta chains appeared to be HLA-restricted, and the HLA associations seemed to be driven largely by CMV exposure. The study listed 150 to 200 TCR beta chains as associated with cytomegalovirus. A cluster of highly shared sequence variants was judged likely to represent a technical artifact of the sequencing pipeline. Most TCR sequences were observed very rarely across donors, whereas some public TCRs were present in many individuals. Compared with equally common non-associated chains, HLA-associated TCR beta chains in a later analysis were more clonally expanded and had lower generation probabilities. An association between a missense DCLRE1C variant and V-gene and J-gene trimming of TCR beta chains was found in a later genetic analysis and replicated in an independent cohort. Linkage disequilibrium might explain the correlated functional status among segregating V segments, but an unknown experimental factor could not be ruled out. A few of the identified cytomegalovirus-associated TCR beta chains were confirmed in vitro to be specific for cytomegalovirus antigens. It was suggested by the authors that the approach could potentially be generalized to other disease states and immunological phenotypes. The presence/absence analyses assumed that sequencing depth was roughly uniform across donors, and that assumption may not be true. CMV serostatus was the only immune exposure information available for the cohort. Because the 87-base-pair reads could not distinguish some IMGT-functional V segments, including TRBV6-2 and TRBV6-3, those segments were excluded. In an earlier analysis of 587 of the donors, most TCR beta V segments appeared in productive rearrangements about 87% or about 30% of the time, broadly matching IMGT annotations. The classifier was reported to diagnose cytomegalovirus status with high specificity and sensitivity in both the original cohort and the validation cohort. A further reported finding was that TCR beta sequences accurately predicted the HLA-A and HLA-B alleles for most subjects in the first cohort. In this cohort, only TCR beta chains were sequenced, and detectable features were limited by the absence of alpha or paired-chain data. Because HLA typing was unavailable for some donors at each locus, only the typed subset was used in association tests. Because counts were too low, about 18 rarely observed V segments, including chromosome 9 orphons, were excluded from the earlier analysis of several hundred of the donors. A later genetic analysis reported fewer N-insertions in productive TCRs among donors in an Asian-associated ancestry cluster than the roughly 620-donor mean. According to a later analysis, TCR association rates differed among HLA loci, with DRB1 alleles showing the most associated TCRs and HLA-C alleles showing the fewest. When HLA alleles, especially DR and DQ, strongly co-occurred, attributing TCR associations to individual alleles was difficult. According to a later analysis, parvovirus B19, influenza, CMV and Epstein-Barr virus appeared linked to several top co-occurrence clusters.

This clone was seen a handful of times. What this receptor recognizes is not known. There are no base qualities to consult, and no much larger clone falls within one base. The cohort consisted of hundreds of healthy bone marrow donors. Cohort members were all nominally healthy when sampled, although unrecorded immune exposures were likely present. The donor was CMV seropositive and belonged to the group of 250 to 300 seropositive cohort members. Each donor provided a peripheral blood sample, and peripheral blood mononuclear cells were used for TCR beta sequencing. Genomic DNA extraction from the blood cell samples was performed with the Qiagen DNeasy Blood Extraction Kit. Unmatched junction bases come to 9, with V trimmed by 10 bases and J by 1 base. The CDR3 contains 15 residues, cysteine and phenylalanine counted. Of the read, only the CDR3 DNA is kept; its 45 bases are in frame from base 1. As encoded in the germline V gene, CDR1 is MNHNS while CDR2 is SASEGT.

Libraries were constructed by the immunoSEQ multiplex PCR assay. For the multiplex PCR, a mixture combining 60 forward primers for TCR Vbeta segments and 13 reverse primers for TCR Jbeta segments was used. A multiplex PCR assay on genomic DNA amplified the CDR3 region of rearranged TCR beta genes. The Illumina HiSeq System was used to sequence the amplified TCR beta libraries as 87-base-pair reads. In the original analysis: A later analysis tallied 75 million to 85 million unique TCR beta chains across the 550 to 850 repertoires, and some 10 million of those chains were shared by two or more donors. Raw reads were error-corrected and collapsed into unique sequences by a nearest-neighbor algorithm in which closely related sequences were merged to remove PCR and sequencing errors. To assign V, D and J gene segments, CDR3 sequences were aligned to IMGT reference sequences. For a sequence to be retained, at least a six-nucleotide match to both a V gene segment and a J gene segment was required. Rearrangements were classified as productive when the CDR3 lacked stop codons and remained in frame with V and J, and all other rearrangements were classified as non-productive. Following IMGT convention, CDR3 was defined as the stretch from the second conserved V-encoded cysteine up to the conserved J-encoded phenylalanine. The earlier analysis of a few hundred of the donors excluded sequences that lacked an unambiguous match to a single V gene segment. An earlier analysis of a few hundred of the donors called V segments functional above 56.7% productive rearrangements and segregating when the between-donor standard deviation exceeded 5%. To diagnose cytomegalovirus status from the catalog of TCR beta chain sequences, a statistical classification framework was built. In a later analysis, V and J genes were assigned by comparing TCR nucleotide sequences against IMGT/GENE-DB human TR gene sequences. Using the TCRdist pipeline, a later analysis assigned CDR3 sequences along with most-parsimonious VDJ recombination scenarios. In a later analysis, every TCR beta chain was defined by the combination of its CDR3 amino acid sequence and its V-gene family, and reads without a unique V-gene family were dropped. To address suspected cross-contamination and a sequencing artifact, a later analysis removed 592 highly shared, low-generation-probability nucleotide sequences. A later analysis calculated a clonal expansion index for each public chain from normalized within-repertoire ranks of inferred template counts. Generation probabilities in a later analysis came from a VDJ recombination model fitted to out-of-frame rearrangements, and those results were checked against IGoR. In a later analysis, TCR-TCR, TCR-HLA and TCR-CMV co-occurrence was scored with hypergeometric tests, and a repertoire-size bias correction was applied to TCR pairs. To estimate false discovery rates, a later analysis permuted the HLA or CMV assignments 20 times. In a later analysis, co-occurring TCRs were grouped using DBSCAN, and TCRdist sequence similarity was added for clustering within HLA-allele-positive subsets. For co-occurrence clustering, repertoires with fewer than 30,000 or more than 120,000 public chains were excluded, along with 5 or 6 repertoires with anomalous nucleotide sharing. The immuneACCESS repertoire file appears here via TCRdb, limited to in-frame rearrangements. These files lack a portion of the clones; in checked studies, under half of the deficit traces to unresolved V genes, and the cause of the others is not known. V, J and clone size were drawn from that table, and D and trimming were deduced from the DNA. The table for this sample lists 110,000 or so clones; 70% to 80% of them were counted only once. 5.4% of the sample goes to the ten largest clones.

Recombination connected TRBV6-1 to TRBJ2-3; TRBD1 lines up with 9 middle nucleotides. The specimen sequenced was PBMCs. This TCR came from a woman aged 30 to 39 in good health and CMV-seropositive. The nucleotide sequence is TGTGCCATTAACCGGGACAGGGCTGGCACAGATACGCAGTATTTT. Its coded protein is CAINRDRAGTDTQYF.